The clone carrying this T cell receptor (beta chain) showed up just once. Antigen specificity is unknown. The data are from a study of cytomegalovirus exposure and HLA in healthy donors. General study points: Reports indicated that the classifier achieved high specificity and sensitivity in diagnosing cytomegalovirus status.

Clones were sequenced by immunoSEQ multiplex PCR, and TCRdb holds only the in-frame ones, with some missing. The repertoire consists of some 78,000 clones, with 96% occurring once and the leading ten covering roughly 1.5%. The V segment lost 1 base and the J segment 8 bases; nucleotides outside the gene matches: 7. The length of the CDR3 is 15 residues. Germline V gene data show CDR1 as MGHRA and CDR2 as YSYEKL. This receptor was obtained from a man between 18 and 35 years old in good health and CMV-seropositive. Sequenced sample: PBMCs. The rearrangement links TRBV4-1 to TRBJ1-4; 7 bases line up with TRBD1. CDR3 residues: CASSQVRGPTEKLFF. In DNA, the CDR3 is TGCGCCAGCAGCCAAGTGAGGGGGCCTACCGAAAAACTGTTTTTT.